These 9 T cell receptor beta chains were all obtained from the same sample, sequenced in a study of T cell repertoires in cytomegalovirus infection. One entry per CDR3 protein, called by TCRdb with MiXCR from the reads. The sample holds over 300,000 distinct CDR3 sequences, over 7.5% seen once. The source material was PBMCs. The receptors were gathered from a human donor in good health (CMV status not recorded). Some clones in this sample may be carry-over from other donors' samples.

In this sample, this clonotype turned up many times. The chain employs TRBV7-2 and TRBJ2-5; 9 nucleotides align to TRBD1. The germline CDR1 and CDR2 sequences are SGHTA and FQGNSA. The CDR3 has 15 amino acids. The V and J ends lost 5 bases and 5 bases, in that order; junction bases with no gene match: 9. The CDR3 region has the DNA TGTGCCAGCAGCCCCCGACAGGGGGAATGGGAGACCCAGTACTTC. As protein: CASSPRQGEWETQYF. The whole variable domain, filled in from reference TRBV7-2 and TRBJ2-5, reads GAGVSQSPSNKVTEKGKDVELRCDPISGHTALYWYRQSLGQGLEFLIYFQGNSAPDKSGLPSDRFSAERTGGSVSTLTIQRTQQEDSAVYLCASSPRQGEWETQYFGPGTRLLVL.

This clonotype was seen at least ten times. This chain joins TRBV7-2 and TRBJ1-1; no firm D call. The CDR3 covers 13 residues. The germline CDR1 and CDR2 sequences are SGHTA and FQGNSA. Trimming took off 5 bases at V and 5 bases at J, with 12 bases between the two ends. The CDR3 region has the DNA TGTGCCAGCAGCCGCCTTGGGCAGACTGAAGCTTTCTTT. Its translation is CASSRLGQTEAFF.

This clonotype showed up many times. The chain has TRBV7-3 and TRBJ1-3; perhaps TRBD1 as D (6 bases). The CDR3 spans 19 residues. V was pared by 1 base and J by 2 bases, with 21 bases between. CDR1 and CDR2 from the germline V gene are SGHTA and FQGTGA. CDR3 nucleotide sequence: TGTGCCAGCAGCTTAAAATTAAGGGGGACACTTCAAGCTGGAAACACCATATATTTT. Translated: CASSLKLRGTLQAGNTIYF.

This clonotype was counted between two and nine times. The chain recombines TRBV7-6 with TRBJ2-3; no clear D gene. Trimming cost V 4 bases and J 3 bases, with 11 bases left between them. The CDR3 loop spans 14 amino acids. Germline V gene lookup returns CDR1 SGHVS and CDR2 FNYEAQ. Here the CDR3 DNA reads TGTGCCAGCAGCTCCTACCTGGGTACAGATACGCAGTATTTT. Its translation: CASSSYLGTDTQYF.

This clonotype was detected only a few times. The rearrangement joins TRBV10-1 to TRBJ2-7; D gene uncertain. The germline V gene encodes CDR1 WNHNN and CDR2 SYGVQD (reference sequence). Trimming pared 3 bases from V and 3 bases from J, leaving 9 bases between. This CDR3 comprises 13 residues. This CDR3 is CASSERVDYEQYF. Here the CDR3 DNA reads TGCGCCAGCAGTGAAAGGGTGGACTACGAGCAGTACTTC.

The table lists this clonotype with many counts. The genes are TRBV7-2 and TRBJ1-2; 7 nucleotides match TRBD1. CDR3 length equals 13 residues. Germline V gene lookup returns CDR1 SGHTA and CDR2 FQGNSA. J gave up 3 bases and V 5 bases, and 3 bases lay outside the gene matches. The CDR3 here is CASSVDRDYGYTF. The CDR3 DNA sequence: TGTGCCAGCAGCGTAGACAGGGACTATGGCTACACCTTC. Variable domain in full (rest from reference TRBV7-2 and TRBJ1-2): GAGVSQSPSNKVTEKGKDVELRCDPISGHTALYWYRQSLGQGLEFLIYFQGNSAPDKSGLPSDRFSAERTGGSVSTLTIQRTQQEDSAVYLCASSVDRDYGYTFGSGTRLTVV.

This clonotype was seen more than once but under ten times. The V gene is TRBV19, the J gene TRBJ2-7; D is unresolved. Germline CDR1 and CDR2: LNHDA and SQIVND (reference sequence). Trimming left V 3 bases short and J 7 bases short, with 13 bases between. CDR3 length equals 13 residues. DNA for the CDR3: TGTGCCAGTAGTATCCCCCTTTTAGGGGAGCAGTACTTC. It encodes CASSIPLLGEQYF.

There are a few counts of this clonotype. This rearrangement joins TRBV4-3 to TRBJ1-1; 7 bases match TRBD1. The length of the CDR3 is 16 residues. Per the germline V gene, CDR1 is LGHNA and CDR2 is YSLEER. J lost 0 bases, V lost 0 bases, and 4 bases had no gene match. CDR3 in amino acids: CASSQDPQGMNTEAFF. CDR3 nucleotide sequence: TGCGCCAGCAGCCAAGATCCACAGGGGATGAACACTGAAGCTTTCTTT.

V and J are TRBV12-3 or TRBV12-4 and TRBJ1-1; D might be TRBD1 (6 bases). Between the trimmed V and J ends, which lost 7 bases and 6 bases, there was a span of 12 bases. The CDR3 extends over 12 amino acids. CDR3 DNA sequence: TGTGCCAGCATTGGGAGGGGGGCTGAAGCTTTCTTT. Protein: CASIGRGAEAFF.